The following is a T cell receptor (beta chain) sequence with its context. The assay was immunoSEQ multiplex PCR, and TCRdb's table has in-frame clones only and misses some. The sample has some 72,000 clones; around 90% are singletons. This record comes from a study of T cell responses to AZD1222 COVID-19 vaccine. The CDR3 totals 13 residues. Trimming removed 3 bases at V and 3 bases at J, with 8 bases between. CDR1 is LNHNV, CDR2 YYDKDF, per germline (reference sequence). The rearrangement links TRBV15 to TRBJ1-1; possible D gene TRBD1, 5 bases. The TCR originated in an adult in good health. This material consisted of peripheral blood, taken on day 0 of MenACWY control vaccination. The CDR3 bases are TGTGCCACCAGCAGGACAGACTACACTGAAGCTTTCTTT. This gives the protein CATSRTDYTEAFF.